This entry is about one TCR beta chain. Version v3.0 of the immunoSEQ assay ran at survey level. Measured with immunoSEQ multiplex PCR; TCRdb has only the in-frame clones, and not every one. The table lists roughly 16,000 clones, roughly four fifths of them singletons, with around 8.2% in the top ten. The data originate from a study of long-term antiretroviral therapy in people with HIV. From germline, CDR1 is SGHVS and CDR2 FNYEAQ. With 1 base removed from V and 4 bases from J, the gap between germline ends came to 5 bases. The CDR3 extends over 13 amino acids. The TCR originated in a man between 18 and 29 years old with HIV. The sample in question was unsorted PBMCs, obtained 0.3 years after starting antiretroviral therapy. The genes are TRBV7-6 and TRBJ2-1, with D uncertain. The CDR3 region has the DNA TGTGCCAGCAGCTTAGGACTTTACAATGAGCAGTTCTTC. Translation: CASSLGLYNEQFF.